Listed below are T cell receptor beta chains from one sample, sequenced in a study of identical twins. TCRdb reprocessed the 5' RACE reads with MiXCR, giving one entry per CDR3 protein. The table lists 250,000 to 300,000 distinct CDR3 sequences, approximately 8.6% of them singletons, with less than 4% in the top ten. Separately, the same data were catalogued under a study of yellow fever vaccine responses in identical twins.

Sample: CD8+ T cells sorted from blood. The source of these receptors is a young woman in good health. Each CDR3 is given with its conserved first and last residue. The D gene is left open where the match is weak. Clone size is given for some rows only: seen once, a few or many times, or a class if the clone is expanded.

CDR3 protein: CASSWGGSGNEQFF; CDR3 DNA: TGTGCCAGCAGCTGGGGGGGGAGTGGGAATGAGCAGTTCTTC; D gene: TRBD2; clone size: many; CDR3 length: 14; J gene: TRBJ2-1; V gene: TRBV11-2
CDR3 protein: CASSALGGGYEQYF; CDR3 DNA: TGTGCCAGCAGCGCTTTGGGGGGAGGCTACGAGCAGTACTTC; D gene: .; clone size: many; CDR3 length: 14; J gene: TRBJ2-7; V gene: TRBV7-8
CDR3 protein: CASSLLSGDEQFF; CDR3 DNA: TGTGCCAGCAGCTTATTGAGCGGCGATGAGCAGTTCTTC; D gene: .; clone size: .; CDR3 length: 13; J gene: TRBJ2-1; V gene: TRBV7-2
CDR3 protein: CASSLHGKPYEQYF; CDR3 DNA: TGTGCCAGCAGTTTACACGGGAAACCCTACGAGCAGTACTTC; D gene: .; clone size: .; CDR3 length: 14; J gene: TRBJ2-7; V gene: TRBV28
CDR3 protein: CATSSADLAGELFF; CDR3 DNA: TGTGCCACCAGCAGTGCAGACCTGGCCGGGGAGCTGTTTTTT; D gene: .; clone size: .; CDR3 length: 14; J gene: TRBJ2-2; V gene: TRBV15
CDR3 protein: CASSIDSGYSYNEQFF; CDR3 DNA: TGTGCCAGTAGTATAGATTCCGGGTACTCATACAATGAGCAGTTCTTC; D gene: .; clone size: many; CDR3 length: 16; J gene: TRBJ2-1; V gene: TRBV19
CDR3 protein: CSVEGWPTSGSYNEQFF; CDR3 DNA: TGCAGCGTTGAAGGTTGGCCGACTAGCGGATCATACAATGAGCAGTTCTTC; D gene: TRBD2; clone size: few; CDR3 length: 17; J gene: TRBJ2-1; V gene: TRBV29-1
CDR3 protein: CASSTGLHTPPGELFF; CDR3 DNA: TGTGCCAGCAGTACGGGACTTCACACACCACCCGGGGAGCTGTTTTTT; D gene: .; clone size: .; CDR3 length: 16; J gene: TRBJ2-2; V gene: TRBV12-3/TRBV12-4
CDR3 protein: CAISGTGSNTEAFF; CDR3 DNA: TGTGCCATCAGTGGGACAGGGTCGAACACTGAAGCTTTCTTT; D gene: TRBD1; clone size: .; CDR3 length: 14; J gene: TRBJ1-1; V gene: TRBV10-3
CDR3 protein: CASSLRDRDSYEQYF; CDR3 DNA: TGTGCCAGCAGCTTAAGGGACAGAGACTCCTACGAGCAGTACTTC; D gene: TRBD1; clone size: few; CDR3 length: 15; J gene: TRBJ2-7; V gene: TRBV7-6
CDR3 protein: CATSDPPNEQFF; CDR3 DNA: TGTGCCACCAGTGATCCCCCTAATGAGCAGTTCTTC; D gene: .; clone size: .; CDR3 length: 12; J gene: TRBJ2-1; V gene: TRBV24-1
CDR3 protein: CAISEPTGGSSYEQYF; CDR3 DNA: TGTGCCATCAGTGAGCCGACAGGGGGGAGCTCCTACGAGCAGTACTTC; D gene: TRBD1; clone size: many; CDR3 length: 16; J gene: TRBJ2-7; V gene: TRBV10-3
CDR3 protein: CASGRDGYYNEQFF; CDR3 DNA: TGTGCCAGCGGTCGGGACGGATACTACAATGAGCAGTTCTTC; D gene: .; clone size: many; CDR3 length: 14; J gene: TRBJ2-1; V gene: TRBV6-1
CDR3 protein: CASSYSPTKYRRQYF; CDR3 DNA: TGTGCCAGCAGTTACTCCCCGACTAAGTACCGAAGGCAGTACTTC; D gene: .; clone size: many; CDR3 length: 15; J gene: TRBJ2-7; V gene: TRBV6-2/TRBV6-3
CDR3 protein: CASSEIRVYEQYF; CDR3 DNA: TGTGCCAGCAGTGAGATCAGGGTTTACGAGCAGTACTTC; D gene: .; clone size: once; CDR3 length: 13; J gene: TRBJ2-7; V gene: TRBV6-1
CDR3 protein: CASSATGEVYNEQFF; CDR3 DNA: TGCGCCAGCAGCGCTACAGGGGAGGTTTACAATGAGCAGTTCTTC; D gene: .; clone size: many; CDR3 length: 15; J gene: TRBJ2-1; V gene: TRBV4-3
CDR3 protein: CASRTEGQGIISPLHF; CDR3 DNA: TGTGCCAGCAGAACCGAAGGACAGGGGATAATTTCACCCCTCCACTTT; D gene: TRBD1; clone size: .; CDR3 length: 16; J gene: TRBJ1-6; V gene: TRBV6-1
CDR3 protein: CASSAGTGGNEAFF; CDR3 DNA: TGTGCCAGCAGTGCCGGGACAGGGGGTAATGAAGCTTTCTTT; D gene: TRBD1; clone size: many; CDR3 length: 14; J gene: TRBJ1-1; V gene: TRBV6-4
CDR3 protein: CASSYRFSDDGYTF; CDR3 DNA: TGTGCCAGCAGTTACCGGTTTTCCGACGATGGCTACACCTTC; D gene: .; clone size: .; CDR3 length: 14; J gene: TRBJ1-2; V gene: TRBV6-5
CDR3 protein: CASSLGTGPVRQETQYF; CDR3 DNA: TGTGCCAGCAGCTTAGGAACAGGGCCAGTGCGACAAGAGACCCAGTACTTC; D gene: .; clone size: .; CDR3 length: 17; J gene: TRBJ2-5; V gene: TRBV7-8
CDR3 protein: CASSHPRGDSGSSYNEQFF; CDR3 DNA: TGTGCCAGCAGCCACCCCAGGGGGGATAGCGGGAGCTCCTACAATGAGCAGTTCTTC; D gene: TRBD2; clone size: .; CDR3 length: 19; J gene: TRBJ2-1; V gene: TRBV14
CDR3 protein: CASSDSEGADTQYF; CDR3 DNA: TGTGCCAGCAGTGACTCCGAGGGCGCAGATACGCAGTATTTT; D gene: .; clone size: few; CDR3 length: 14; J gene: TRBJ2-3; V gene: TRBV6-4
CDR3 protein: CASSQASREDFYNEQFF; CDR3 DNA: TGTGCCAGCAGCCAGGCATCCCGGGAGGACTTTTACAATGAGCAGTTCTTC; D gene: TRBD2; clone size: few; CDR3 length: 17; J gene: TRBJ2-1; V gene: TRBV7-2
CDR3 protein: CSVHRTNNEQFF; CDR3 DNA: TGCAGCGTTCACAGGACTAACAATGAGCAGTTCTTC; D gene: .; clone size: many; CDR3 length: 12; J gene: TRBJ2-1; V gene: TRBV29-1
CDR3 protein: CASSLDIQETQYF; CDR3 DNA: TGTGCCAGCAGTTTGGACATCCAAGAGACCCAGTACTTC; D gene: .; clone size: .; CDR3 length: 13; J gene: TRBJ2-5; V gene: TRBV27
CDR3 protein: CSALQEVAPPRIDEQFF; CDR3 DNA: TGCAGCGCACTCCAAGAGGTAGCTCCTCCCCGGATCGATGAGCAGTTCTTC; D gene: .; clone size: many; CDR3 length: 17; J gene: TRBJ2-1; V gene: TRBV29-1
CDR3 protein: CSARDYRAPTYEQYF; CDR3 DNA: TGCAGTGCTAGAGATTACCGGGCTCCTACCTACGAGCAGTACTTC; D gene: .; clone size: many; CDR3 length: 15; J gene: TRBJ2-7; V gene: TRBV20-1
CDR3 protein: CASSSGLAEYNEQFF; CDR3 DNA: TGTGCCAGCAGCTCGGGACTAGCGGAGTACAATGAGCAGTTCTTC; D gene: TRBD2; clone size: many; CDR3 length: 15; J gene: TRBJ2-1; V gene: TRBV7-9
CDR3 protein: CAWSVRRTWGDEQYF; CDR3 DNA: TGTGCCTGGAGTGTACGAAGGACGTGGGGGGACGAGCAGTACTTC; D gene: .; clone size: few; CDR3 length: 15; J gene: TRBJ2-7; V gene: TRBV30
CDR3 protein: CASSVGFVNEQFF; CDR3 DNA: TGTGCCAGCAGCGTAGGGTTCGTTAATGAGCAGTTCTTC; D gene: .; clone size: few; CDR3 length: 13; J gene: TRBJ2-1; V gene: TRBV9
CDR3 protein: CASSQDLRRGGETQYF; CDR3 DNA: TGTGCCAGCAGCCAAGATCTGAGACGGGGGGGAGAGACCCAGTACTTC; D gene: TRBD2; clone size: .; CDR3 length: 16; J gene: TRBJ2-5; V gene: TRBV3-1
CDR3 protein: CSVLSGNEQFF; CDR3 DNA: TGCAGCGTCCTGAGCGGGAATGAGCAGTTCTTC; D gene: .; clone size: many; CDR3 length: 11; J gene: TRBJ2-1; V gene: TRBV29-1
CDR3 protein: CASSESSGGAMDTQYF; CDR3 DNA: TGTGCCAGCAGTGAAAGTAGCGGGGGGGCAATGGATACGCAGTATTTT; D gene: TRBD2; clone size: .; CDR3 length: 16; J gene: TRBJ2-3; V gene: TRBV2
CDR3 protein: CASRDRGEGYEQYF; CDR3 DNA: TGTGCCAGCAGAGACAGGGGAGAAGGCTACGAGCAGTACTTC; D gene: TRBD1; clone size: few; CDR3 length: 14; J gene: TRBJ2-7; V gene: TRBV27
CDR3 protein: CASNHGELFF; CDR3 DNA: TGTGCCAGCAATCACGGGGAGCTGTTTTTT; D gene: .; clone size: few; CDR3 length: 10; J gene: TRBJ2-2; V gene: TRBV2
CDR3 protein: CASSSQRGTRGNEKLFF; CDR3 DNA: TGTGCCAGCAGTTCACAACGAGGGACAAGAGGTAATGAAAAACTGTTTTTT; D gene: .; clone size: .; CDR3 length: 17; J gene: TRBJ1-4; V gene: TRBV28
CDR3 protein: CASSILGQSQETQYF; CDR3 DNA: TGTGCCAGTAGTATATTAGGACAGTCCCAAGAGACCCAGTACTTC; D gene: .; clone size: .; CDR3 length: 15; J gene: TRBJ2-5; V gene: TRBV19
CDR3 protein: CASSPPERRKAYEQYF; CDR3 DNA: TGTGCCAGCTCACCACCGGAGCGGAGGAAAGCATACGAGCAGTACTTC; D gene: .; clone size: .; CDR3 length: 16; J gene: TRBJ2-7; V gene: TRBV18
CDR3 protein: CASSLLLGITGELFF; CDR3 DNA: TGTGCCAGCAGTTTACTTTTAGGGATTACCGGGGAGCTGTTTTTT; D gene: .; clone size: .; CDR3 length: 15; J gene: TRBJ2-2; V gene: TRBV28
CDR3 protein: CASSSPLGTAEAFF; CDR3 DNA: TGTGCCAGCAGCTCCCCCCTGGGGACAGCAGAAGCTTTCTTT; D gene: TRBD1; clone size: few; CDR3 length: 14; J gene: TRBJ1-1; V gene: TRBV4-2